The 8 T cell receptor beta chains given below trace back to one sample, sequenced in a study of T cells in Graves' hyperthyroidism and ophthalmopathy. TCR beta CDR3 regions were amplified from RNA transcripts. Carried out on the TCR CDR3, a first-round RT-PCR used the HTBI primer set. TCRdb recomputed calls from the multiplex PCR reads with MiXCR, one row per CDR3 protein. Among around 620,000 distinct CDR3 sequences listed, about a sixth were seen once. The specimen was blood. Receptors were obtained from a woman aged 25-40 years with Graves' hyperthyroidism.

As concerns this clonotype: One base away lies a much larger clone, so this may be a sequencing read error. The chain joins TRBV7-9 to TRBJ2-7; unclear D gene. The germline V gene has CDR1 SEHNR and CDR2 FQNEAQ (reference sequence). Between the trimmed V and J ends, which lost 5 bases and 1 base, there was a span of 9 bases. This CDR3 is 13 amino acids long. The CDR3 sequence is CASSLEESYEQYF. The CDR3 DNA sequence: TGTGCCAGCAGCCTTGAAGAGTCCTACGAGCAGTACTTC.

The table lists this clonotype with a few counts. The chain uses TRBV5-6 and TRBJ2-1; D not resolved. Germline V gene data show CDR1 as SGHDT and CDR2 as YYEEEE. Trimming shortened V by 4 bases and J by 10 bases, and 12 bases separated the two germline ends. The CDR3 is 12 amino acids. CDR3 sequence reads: CASSPDVGEQFF. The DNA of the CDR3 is TGTGCCAGCAGCCCGGATGTTGGGGAGCAGTTCTTC.

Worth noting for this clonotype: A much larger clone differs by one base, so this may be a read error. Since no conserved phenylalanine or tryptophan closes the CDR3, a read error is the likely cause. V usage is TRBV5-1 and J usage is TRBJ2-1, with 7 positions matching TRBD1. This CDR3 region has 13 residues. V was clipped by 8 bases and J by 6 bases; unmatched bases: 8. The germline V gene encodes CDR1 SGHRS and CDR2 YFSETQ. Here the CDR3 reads CASGQAGLNEQFL. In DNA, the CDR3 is TGCGCCAGTGGACAGGCCGGGCTCAATGAGCAGTTCCTC.

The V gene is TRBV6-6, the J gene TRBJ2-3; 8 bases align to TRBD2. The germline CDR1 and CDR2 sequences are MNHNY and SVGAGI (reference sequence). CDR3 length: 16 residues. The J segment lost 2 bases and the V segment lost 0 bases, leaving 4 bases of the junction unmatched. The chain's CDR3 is CASSYSREDLTDTQYF. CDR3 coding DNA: TGTGCCAGCAGTTACTCGCGGGAGGATCTCACAGATACGCAGTATTTT.

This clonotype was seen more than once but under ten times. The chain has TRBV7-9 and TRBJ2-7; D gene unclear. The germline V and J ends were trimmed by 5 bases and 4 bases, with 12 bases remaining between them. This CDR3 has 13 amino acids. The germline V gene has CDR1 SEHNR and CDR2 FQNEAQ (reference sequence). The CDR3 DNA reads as TGTGCCAGCAGCATGGCTGGTCGGTACGAGCAGTACTTC. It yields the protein CASSMAGRYEQYF. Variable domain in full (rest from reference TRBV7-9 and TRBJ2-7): DTGVSQNPRHKITKRGQNVTFRCDPISEHNRLYWYRQTLGQGPEFLTYFQNEAQLEKSRLLSDRFSAERPKGSFSTLEIQRTEQGDSAMYLCASSMAGRYEQYFGPGTRLTVT.

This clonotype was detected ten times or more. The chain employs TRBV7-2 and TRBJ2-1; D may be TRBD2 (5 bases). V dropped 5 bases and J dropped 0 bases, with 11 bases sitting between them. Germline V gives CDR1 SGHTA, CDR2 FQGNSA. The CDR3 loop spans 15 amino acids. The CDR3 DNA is TGTGCCAGCAGCCCGGGAATTAACTCCTACAATGAGCAGTTCTTC. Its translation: CASSPGINSYNEQFF.

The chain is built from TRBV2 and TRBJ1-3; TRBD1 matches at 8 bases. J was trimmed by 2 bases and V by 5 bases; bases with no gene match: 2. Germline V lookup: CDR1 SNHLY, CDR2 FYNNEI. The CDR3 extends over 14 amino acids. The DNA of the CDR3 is TGTGCCAGCAGTTGGACAGGGCCTGGAAACACCATATATTTT. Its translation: CASSWTGPGNTIYF.

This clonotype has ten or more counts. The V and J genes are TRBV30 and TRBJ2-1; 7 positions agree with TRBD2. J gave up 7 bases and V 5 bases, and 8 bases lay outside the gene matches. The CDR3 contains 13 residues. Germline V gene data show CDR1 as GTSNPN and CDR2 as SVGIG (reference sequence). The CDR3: CAWDGLEGNEQFF. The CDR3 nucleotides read TGTGCCTGGGACGGACTAGAGGGGAATGAGCAGTTCTTC.